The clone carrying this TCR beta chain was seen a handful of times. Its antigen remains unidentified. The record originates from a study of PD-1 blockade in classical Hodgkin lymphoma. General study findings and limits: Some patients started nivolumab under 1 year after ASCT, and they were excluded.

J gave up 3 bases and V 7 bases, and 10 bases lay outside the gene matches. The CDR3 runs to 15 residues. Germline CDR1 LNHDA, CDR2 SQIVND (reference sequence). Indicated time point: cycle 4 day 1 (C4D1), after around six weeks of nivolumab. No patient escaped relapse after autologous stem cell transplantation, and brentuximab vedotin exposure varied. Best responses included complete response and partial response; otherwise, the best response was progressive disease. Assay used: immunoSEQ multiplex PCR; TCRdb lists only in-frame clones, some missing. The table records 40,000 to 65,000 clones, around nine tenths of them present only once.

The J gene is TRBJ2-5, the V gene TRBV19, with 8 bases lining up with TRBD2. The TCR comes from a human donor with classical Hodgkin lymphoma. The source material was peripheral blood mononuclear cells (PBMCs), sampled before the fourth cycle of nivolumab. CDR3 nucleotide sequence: TGTGCCAGTAATTATCGGGAGGGGGGGAAAGAGACCCAGTACTTC. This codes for CASNYREGGKETQYF.